This TCR beta chain was sequenced for a study of T-cell memory formation after mild COVID-19. General observations from the study: Some clones that responded turned up in pre-infection memory, which suggests that cross-reactive memory joined in. Clones that got smaller from day 15 to 85 had even CD4/CD8, while clones growing later tipped toward CD4+. Still unconfirmed is whether the second-wave clones peaking on day 37 recognized SARS-CoV-2.

A note on this clonotype: Its antigen is not known.

From the 5' RACE reads, TCRdb called clonotypes with MiXCR, one entry per CDR3 protein. Of approximately 500,000 distinct CDR3 sequences in the sample, about 23% were seen once. Source material: PBMCs or a T cell subset sorted from them (not recorded which). This TCR derives from an adult woman who had mild COVID-19 (a few samples of this study predate the infection). Cell type and time point are not known.

CDR3 in DNA: TGCGCCAGCAGCTTGGACGGAGAAGGTACGCAGTATTTT. Its translation is CASSLDGEGTQYF. This chain joins TRBV5-1 and TRBJ2-3; D is ambiguous. This CDR3 is 13 amino acids long. In germline, CDR1 is SGHRS, CDR2 YFSETQ. The V end lost 0 bases, the J end lost 8 bases, and 10 bases lay between the germline ends.